This T cell receptor beta chain stems from a study of identical twins. On this clonotype: Its target is unknown.

Trimming left V 3 bases short and J 8 bases short, with 13 bases between. The CDR3 is 14 residues long. In germline, CDR1 is SEHNR, CDR2 FQNEAQ (reference sequence). TCRdb ran MiXCR on the 5' RACE reads and lists one entry per CDR3 protein. The sample shows roughly 220,000 distinct CDR3 sequences, approximately 5.9% of them seen only once. Study-wide findings and caveats: Conclusions were drawn cross-sectionally by statistical analysis, without following the same donors.

The same specimen was also included in a second study, on T cells expressing NK-cell markers. From that second work: The study sequenced eight donors, seven HCMV-seropositive and one seronegative.

This TCR derives from a woman younger than 30 in good health. V gene TRBV7-9 combines with J gene TRBJ1-4; D is uncertain. Sequenced material: CD8+ T cells sorted from blood. CDR3 nucleotides: TGTGCCAGCAGCTTCGTGCAGGCGGCGGAAAAACTGTTTTTT. Translated: CASSFVQAAEKLFF.